These 3 T cell receptor beta chains came from one sample sequenced in a study of shared clonotypes between healthy human individuals. Measured with immunoSEQ multiplex PCR; TCRdb has only the in-frame clones, and not every one. Among some 200,000 clones listed, just over 65% were seen once. The sample consisted of memory CD4+ T cells sorted from blood. Regarding subset: CD45RA-negative fraction. Receptor source: a man aged 25 to 40 in good health.

This CDR3 reads CASSPLAGGRNEQFF. The CDR3 coding sequence is TGTGCCAGCAGCCCCCTAGCGGGAGGGCGAAATGAGCAGTTCTTC. The chain joins TRBV7-9 to TRBJ2-1; 12 bases map to TRBD2. Looked up from germline, CDR1 is SEHNR and CDR2 is FQNEAQ (reference sequence). V gave up 5 bases and J gave up 7 bases; unmatched junction bases: 6. This CDR3 region has 15 residues.

The chain is built from TRBV25-1 and TRBJ2-5; D is ambiguous. V was cut by 1 base and J by 5 bases, with 11 bases left in between. This CDR3 spans 14 amino acids. Looked up from germline, CDR1 is MGHDK and CDR2 is SYGVNS. CDR3 in amino acids: CASSEFAHSETQYF. CDR3 coding DNA: TGTGCCAGCAGTGAATTTGCCCATTCGGAGACCCAGTACTTC.

The CDR3, as DNA: TGTGCCACCTTCCGGGACAGGGGTGGCAATCAGCCCCAGCATTTT. Translating gives CATFRDRGGNQPQHF. The gene calls are TRBV28 and TRBJ1-5; 10 bases are a match to TRBD1. Germline V gene sequence: CDR1 MDHEN, CDR2 SYDVKM. V lost 10 bases to trimming and J lost 2 bases; unmatched junction nucleotides: 8. This CDR3 has 15 residues.